Reported below is one TCR beta chain. The sample comes from a study of PD-L1 blockade in urothelial cancer. Study background: Most patients, twenty-five of 29, were males with bladder-origin cancer. The analyses of blood took place 3 weeks (second dose) and 6 weeks after treatment start.

Every PCR got spiked synthetic TCR analog templates. Sequencing was performed with immunoSEQ multiplex PCR; in TCRdb, only in-frame clones are kept and a portion is missing. Of tens of thousands of clones in the sample, about 85% were seen once. This specimen consisted of PBMCs, obtained around atezolizumab (anti-PD-L1) treatment. This TCR came from a man in his 60s with urothelial cancer.

This CDR3 reads CASGDLGQGAFQPQHF. CDR3 in DNA: TGTGCCAGCGGAGATCTGGGGCAGGGGGCCTTTCAGCCCCAGCATTTT. The rearrangement links TRBV6-6 to TRBJ1-5; 8 nucleotides agree with TRBD1. Per the germline V gene, CDR1 is MNHNY and CDR2 is SVGAGI (reference sequence). The J segment lost 6 bases and the V segment lost 8 bases, leaving 15 bases of the junction unmatched. This CDR3 spans 16 amino acids.